The 8 T cell receptor beta chains below come from one sample, sequenced in a study of OX40 agonist ivuxolimab in advanced cancers. TCRdb's table, derived via immunoSEQ multiplex PCR, lists solely in-frame clones and lacks some. This sample has around 15,000 clones; 82% occur once, and the top ten carry over 2%. The sequencing used CD4+ or CD8+ T cells sorted from blood, collected in a trial of the OX40 agonist ivuxolimab. Source of these receptors: an adult with an advanced solid tumor such as melanoma, head and neck, liver or kidney cancer.

This chain connects TRBV4-2 to TRBJ1-1, with a weak D call TRBD1 (5 bases). Germline V gene lookup returns CDR1 LGHNA and CDR2 YNFKEQ. The CDR3 has 14 amino acids. V dropped 4 bases and J dropped 5 bases, with 14 bases sitting between them. As DNA, the CDR3 is TGTGCCAGCAGCCCCCTGGAGGGGACGACTGAAGCTTTCTTT. Its protein is CASSPLEGTTEAFF.

This chain uses TRBV4-3 with TRBJ2-7, with TRBD1 as a possible D gene (5 bases). The CDR3 covers 15 residues. Trimming cost V 3 bases and J 1 base, with 13 bases left between them. In germline, CDR1 is LGHNA, CDR2 YSLEER. CDR3 DNA sequence: TGCGCCAGCAGCCAGCTCAAGGACACTTCCTACGAGCAGTACTTC. Translation gives CASSQLKDTSYEQYF.

The chain recombines TRBV5-5 with TRBJ1-3; D gene unclear. Germline CDR1 and CDR2: SGHKS and YYEKEE (reference sequence). This CDR3 region has 16 residues. The germline V and J ends were trimmed by 0 bases and 0 bases, with 10 bases remaining between them. DNA for the CDR3: TGTGCCAGCAGCTTGGGGGTAGGGAGCTCTGGAAACACCATATATTTT. Amino acid sequence: CASSLGVGSSGNTIYF.

This clone was counted between two and nine times. V usage is TRBV19 and J usage is TRBJ2-3, with D unresolved. V was cut by 1 base and J by 4 bases, with 6 bases left in between. Germline CDR1 and CDR2: LNHDA and SQIVND (reference sequence). The CDR3 loop spans 13 amino acids. CDR3: CASSIGGPDTQYF. The CDR3 nucleotides are TGTGCCAGTAGTATAGGTGGCCCAGATACGCAGTATTTT.

This rearrangement joins TRBV5-1 to TRBJ1-6; D is possibly TRBD1 (6 bases). CDR1 and CDR2 (germline): SGHRS, YFSETQ. This CDR3 is 13 amino acids long. The CDR3 nucleotides are TGCGTCAGGGGACAAAGAGCCAATTCACCCCTCCACTTT. Translation: CVRGQRANSPLHF.

The CDR3 here is CASIPTGPSTDTQYF. In DNA form, the CDR3 reads TGTGCCAGCATCCCGACAGGGCCCTCCACAGATACGCAGTATTTT. The chain uses TRBV6-1 and TRBJ2-3, with TRBD1 identical over 7 bases. V shed 7 bases, J shed 2 bases, and the junction held 9 bases outside the gene matches. Germline assignment: CDR1 MNHNS and CDR2 SASEGT. There are 15 residues in the CDR3.

The chain employs TRBV5-1 and TRBJ2-3; the D gene is possibly TRBD2 (5 bases). The V gene lost 0 bases and the J gene lost 4 bases, with 15 bases spanning the gap. The CDR3 runs 16 residues. CDR1 and CDR2 from the germline V gene are SGHRS and YFSETQ. The CDR3 DNA follows: TGCGCCAGCAGCTTGGGGGTCGGGATAAAATCAGATACGCAGTATTTT. This codes for CASSLGVGIKSDTQYF.

The chain has TRBV7-3 and TRBJ2-2, with D perhaps matching TRBD2 (6 bases). The V end lost 1 base, the J end lost 5 bases, and 23 bases lay between the germline ends. The length of the CDR3 is 19 residues. Germline values: CDR1 SGHTA, CDR2 FQGTGA. Here the CDR3 DNA reads TGTGCCAGCAGCTTAAATCCCCCCGACCCAAGGGGAGGTACCGGGGAGCTGTTTTTT. Its translation: CASSLNPPDPRGGTGELFF. The full variable domain, completed using reference TRBV7-3 and TRBJ2-2, is GAGVSQTPSNKVTEKGKYVELRCDPISGHTALYWYRQSLGQGPEFLIYFQGTGAADDSGLPNDRFFAVRPEGSVSTLKIQRTERGDSAVYLCASSLNPPDPRGGTGELFFGEGSRLTVL.